Here is one TCR beta chain with its context. The source of the sample is a study of blood T cell repertoires in COVID-19. The overall study: PBMCs, B-cell-depleted T cells, or T cells provided the cDNA or gDNA that made up the material.

Source study methods: By means of reference gene primer amplification, nucleated cell counts were estimated. Libraries were prepared by immunoSEQ multiplex PCR; TCRdb keeps only in-frame clonotypes and omits some of them. From that table come the V and J calls and clone size; the DNA was used to work out D and trimming. The sample contains around 330,000 clones, about 92% of which appear only once. Clinical history reported by participants formed the basis on which cohorts were assigned. Cohort 3 donors counted as recovered after two negative PCRs, clearance, or resolved symptoms. Input material: PBMCs or T cells enriched from blood (not recorded which). The source of this sequence is a man aged 55 to 69 who had recovered from COVID-19.

CDR3 sequence reads: CASPRGPNTYNEQFF. The DNA of the CDR3 is TGTGCCAGTCCGCGGGGACCAAACACCTACAATGAGCAGTTCTTC. The chain couples TRBV11-2 to TRBJ2-1; D is possibly TRBD2 (6 bases). Germline values: CDR1 SGHAT, CDR2 FQNNGV. This CDR3 is 15 amino acids long. V lost 9 bases to trimming and J lost 2 bases, with 17 bases between them.